This T cell receptor (beta chain) was profiled in a study of blood T cell repertoires in COVID-19. Whole-study context: Some COVID-19 samples were acute and others convalescent; all came from the United States, Italy and Spain. The analysed material was cDNA or gDNA that came from T cells, B-cell-depleted T cells, or PBMCs.

V lost 7 bases and J lost 0, with 18 bases in between. The CDR3 length is 16 residues. TCRdb keeps only in-frame clones here, not all; method: immunoSEQ multiplex PCR. The sample has about 75,000 clones; 75% to 90% are singletons. In its sample, this clone was seen a few times. The Seattle patients joined while their infection was active and were tracked longitudinally afterward. The receptor comes from an older man with COVID-19, enrolled during active disease. The rearrangement joins TRBV6-7 to TRBJ1-2; tentatively, D is TRBD1 (5 bases). TRBV6-7 is flagged as an ORF with uncertain function. Sequenced sample: peripheral blood. CDR3 residues: CASTRRVVEANYGYTF. CDR3 sequence (DNA): TGTGCCAGCACGCGCAGGGTAGTGGAAGCTAACTATGGCTACACCTTC.